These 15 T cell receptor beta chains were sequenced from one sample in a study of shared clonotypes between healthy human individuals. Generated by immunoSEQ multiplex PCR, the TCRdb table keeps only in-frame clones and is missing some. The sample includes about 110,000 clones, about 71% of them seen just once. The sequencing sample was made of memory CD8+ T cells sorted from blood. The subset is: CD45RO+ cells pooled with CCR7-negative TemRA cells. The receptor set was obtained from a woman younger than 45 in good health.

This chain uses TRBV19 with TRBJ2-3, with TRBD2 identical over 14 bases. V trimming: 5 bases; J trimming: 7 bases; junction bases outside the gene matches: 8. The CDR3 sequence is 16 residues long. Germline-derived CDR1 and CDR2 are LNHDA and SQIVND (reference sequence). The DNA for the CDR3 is TGTGCCAGTAGTCCCCAGGGACTAGCGGGAGTGTATACGCAGTATTTT. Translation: CASSPQGLAGVYTQYF.

The CDR3: CASSLQTSNPAGELFF. The CDR3 nucleotides read TGTGCCAGCAGCCTACAGACTAGTAATCCCGCCGGGGAGCTGTTTTTT. The V call is TRBV7-8, the J call TRBJ2-2, with D possibly being TRBD2 (6 bases). This CDR3 is built from 16 residues. Trimming left V 5 bases short and J 6 bases short, with 19 bases between. From germline, CDR1 is SGHVS and CDR2 FQNEAQ.

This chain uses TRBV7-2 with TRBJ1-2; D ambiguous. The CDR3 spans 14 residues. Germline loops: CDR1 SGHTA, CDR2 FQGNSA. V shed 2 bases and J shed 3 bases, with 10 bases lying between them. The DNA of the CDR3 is TGTGCCAGCAGCTTAAGTCCTGAAGACTATGGCTACACCTTC. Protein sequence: CASSLSPEDYGYTF. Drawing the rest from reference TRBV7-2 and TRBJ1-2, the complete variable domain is GAGVSQSPSNKVTEKGKDVELRCDPISGHTALYWYRQSLGQGLEFLIYFQGNSAPDKSGLPSDRFSAERTGGSVSTLTIQRTQQEDSAVYLCASSLSPEDYGYTFGSGTRLTVV.

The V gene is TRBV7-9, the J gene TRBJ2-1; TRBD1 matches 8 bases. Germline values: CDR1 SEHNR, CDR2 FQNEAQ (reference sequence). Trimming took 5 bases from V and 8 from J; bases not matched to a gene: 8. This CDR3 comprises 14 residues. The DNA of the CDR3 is TGTGCCAGCAGCCCGTACCAGACAGGGGATGAGCAGTTCTTC. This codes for CASSPYQTGDEQFF.

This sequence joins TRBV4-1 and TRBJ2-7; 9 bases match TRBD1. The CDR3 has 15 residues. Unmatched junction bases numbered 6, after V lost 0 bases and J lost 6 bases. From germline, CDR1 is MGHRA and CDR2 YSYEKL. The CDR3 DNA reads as TGCGCCAGCAGCCAAGATCGTGGACAGGGGACCGAGCAGTACTTC. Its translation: CASSQDRGQGTEQYF.

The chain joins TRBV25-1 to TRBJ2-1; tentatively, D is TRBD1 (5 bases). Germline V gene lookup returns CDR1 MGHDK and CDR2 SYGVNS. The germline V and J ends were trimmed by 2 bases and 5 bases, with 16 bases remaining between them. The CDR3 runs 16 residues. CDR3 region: CASSESTGRLNNEQFF. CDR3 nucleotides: TGTGCCAGCAGTGAAAGTACAGGCCGCCTGAACAATGAGCAGTTCTTC.

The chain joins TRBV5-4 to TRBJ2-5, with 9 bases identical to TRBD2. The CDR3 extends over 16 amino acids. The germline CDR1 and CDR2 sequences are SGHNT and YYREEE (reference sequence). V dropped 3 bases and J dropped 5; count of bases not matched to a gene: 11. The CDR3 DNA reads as TGTGCCAGCAGCTCGCTCTTCAGGACTAGCGATGAGACCCAGTACTTC. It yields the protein CASSSLFRTSDETQYF.

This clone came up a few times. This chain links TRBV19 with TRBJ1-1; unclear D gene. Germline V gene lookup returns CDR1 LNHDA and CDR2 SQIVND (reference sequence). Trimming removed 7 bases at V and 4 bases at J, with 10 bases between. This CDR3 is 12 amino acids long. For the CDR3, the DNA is TGTGCCAGTACCTACCGGGGCACTGAAGCTTTCTTT. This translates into CASTYRGTEAFF.

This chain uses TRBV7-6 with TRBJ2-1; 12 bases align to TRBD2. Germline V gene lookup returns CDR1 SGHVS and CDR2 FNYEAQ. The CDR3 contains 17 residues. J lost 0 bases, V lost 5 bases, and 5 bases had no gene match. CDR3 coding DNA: TGTGCCAGCAGCCCATTGACTAGCGGGAGCTCCTACAATGAGCAGTTCTTC. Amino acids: CASSPLTSGSSYNEQFF.

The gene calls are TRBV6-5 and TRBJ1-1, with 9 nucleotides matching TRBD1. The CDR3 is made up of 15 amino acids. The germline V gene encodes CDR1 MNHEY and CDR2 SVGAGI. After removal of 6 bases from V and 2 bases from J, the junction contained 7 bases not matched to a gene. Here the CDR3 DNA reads TGTGCCAGCAGAAAAACACAGGGGGCTAACACTGAAGCTTTCTTT. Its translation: CASRKTQGANTEAFF.

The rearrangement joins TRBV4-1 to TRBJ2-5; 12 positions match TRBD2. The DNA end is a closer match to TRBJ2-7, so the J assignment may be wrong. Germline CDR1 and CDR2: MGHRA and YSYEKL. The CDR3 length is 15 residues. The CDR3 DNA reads TGCGCCAGCAGCCAAACGACTAGCGGGAGCTACGAGCAGTACTTC. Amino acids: CASSQTTSGSYEQYF.

This CDR3 is CASSIGTSGNTIYF. For the CDR3, the DNA is TGTGCCAGTAGTATCGGCACCTCTGGAAACACCATATATTTT. The chain is built from TRBV19 and TRBJ1-3; no definite D call. Germline V gene lookup returns CDR1 LNHDA and CDR2 SQIVND (reference sequence). V was shortened by 3 bases and J by 0 bases, with 6 bases between the two germline ends. The CDR3 contains 14 residues. Variable domain in full (rest from reference TRBV19 and TRBJ1-3): DGGITQSPKYLFRKEGQNVTLSCEQNLNHDAMYWYRQDPGQGLRLIYYSQIVNDFQKGDIAEGYSVSREKKESFPLTVTSAQKNPTAFYLCASSIGTSGNTIYFGEGSWLTVV.

CDR3 nucleotide sequence: TGCGCCAGCAGCCAACACCCAGGGGAGTATAGCAATCAGCCCCAGCATTTT. Its protein product is CASSQHPGEYSNQPQHF. This chain joins TRBV4-1 and TRBJ1-5; D possibly corresponds to TRBD1 (6 bases). CDR3 length equals 17 residues. Trimming pared 2 bases from V and 0 bases from J, leaving 14 bases between. Germline values: CDR1 MGHRA, CDR2 YSYEKL.

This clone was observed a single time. The CDR3 spells CASSPRNGTSGANVLTF. In DNA, the CDR3 is TGTGCCAGCAGCCCCCGGAACGGAACCTCTGGGGCCAACGTCCTGACTTTC. The chain uses TRBV7-3 and TRBJ2-6; D ambiguous. With 5 bases removed from V and 0 bases from J, the gap between germline ends came to 14 bases. CDR1 and CDR2 from the germline V gene are SGHTA and FQGTGA. CDR3 length: 17 residues.

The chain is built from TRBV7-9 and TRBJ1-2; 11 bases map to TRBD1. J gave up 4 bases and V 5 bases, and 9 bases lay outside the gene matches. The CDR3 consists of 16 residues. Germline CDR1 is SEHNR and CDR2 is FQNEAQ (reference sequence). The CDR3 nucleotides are TGTGCCAGCAGCCCCGCGGACAGGGGGCGCAGCTATGGCTACACCTTC. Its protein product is CASSPADRGRSYGYTF.